Sequencing of this TCR beta chain was carried out in a study of T cell responses to AZD1222 COVID-19 vaccine. The study's findings and limits: The donor cohort was predominantly white British with a female majority, and clonal diversity may have been underestimated. CD4 TCRs covered the whole spike, strongest at regions 160-218 and 743-854. Breadth and depth of Spike-specific TCRs rose after two AZD1222 doses.

Germline V gene lookup returns CDR1 SGHRS and CDR2 YFSETQ. Trimming removed 4 bases at V and 2 bases at J, with 13 bases between. CDR3 length: 15 amino acids. About this clone itself: Its target is not known.

The data were produced by immunoSEQ multiplex PCR, yet TCRdb's version contains in-frame clones alone and is incomplete. The profile shows 150,000 to 200,000 clones, around 90% of them singletons. Sequencing was performed on peripheral blood, taken 28 days after the second AZD1222 dose. The receptor's source is an adult who received the AZD1222 COVID-19 vaccine. This chain uses TRBV5-1 with TRBJ1-3, with a weak D call TRBD1 (6 bases). The CDR3 DNA follows: TGCGCCAGCAGCGGCGACAGGTTAGCTGGAAACACCATATATTTT. It translates to CASSGDRLAGNTIYF.